This T cell receptor (beta chain) is drawn from a study of CD8 T cells in Susac syndrome. Study observations and caveats: As the study acknowledged, the number of individuals in its TCR sequencing and HLA analysis was relatively small.

The CDR3 runs to 15 residues. Germline CDR1 is SQVTM and CDR2 is ANQGSEA. Trimming pared 2 bases from V and 5 bases from J, leaving 18 bases between. In the case of this clonotype: Its antigen is as yet unknown.

An amount of RNA that ranged from 0.5 to 1 ug was reverse transcribed with random hexamers. The amplification used immunoSEQ multiplex PCR on TCR beta CDR3; it spanned 54 Vbeta and 13 Jbeta. TCRdb re-called the immunoSEQ multiplex PCR reads through MiXCR, storing one row per CDR3 protein. The data hold 180,000 or so distinct CDR3 sequences, with around 94% observed a single time. Sequencing of TCR beta was performed on blood CD8+ T cells and on blood CD4+ T cells. CD8+ and CD4+ T cells were negatively isolated; TEMRA cells were FACS-enriched. The material sequenced was CD4+ T cells from PBMCs. This clonotype originated in a human donor in good health. The V and J genes are TRBV29-1 and TRBJ2-5; no definite D call. The CDR3 nucleotides read TGCAGCGTTGAACCGGCTATTTCACTTCCCGAGACCCAGTACTTC. Translating it yields CSVEPAISLPETQYF.